Listed below are T cell receptor beta chains from one sample, sequenced in a study of T cell responses to AZD1222 COVID-19 vaccine. Sequenced by immunoSEQ multiplex PCR; TCRdb stores in-frame clones only, minus some. The table shows tens of thousands of clones, with 88% occurring only once. The sample consisted of peripheral blood, taken on day 0 of AZD1222 vaccination. All receptors come from an adult in good health. The CDR3 runs from the conserved cysteine through the conserved F or W. D genes are given only for firm matches. Some rows mark clone size as missing; the rest say once, few, many or name a class of expanded clone.

D gene: NA
J gene: TRBJ2-3
clone size: NA
V gene: TRBV5-4
CDR3 protein: CASSLGALSRADTQYF
CDR3 DNA: TGTGCCAGCAGCTTGGGGGCCCTATCTAGGGCAGATACGCAGTATTTT

D gene: NA
J gene: TRBJ1-1
clone size: once
V gene: TRBV28
CDR3 protein: CASSFPKNTEAFF
CDR3 DNA: TGTGCCAGCAGTTTCCCCAAGAACACTGAAGCTTTCTTT

D gene: TRBD2
J gene: TRBJ2-2
clone size: NA
V gene: TRBV6-4
CDR3 protein: CASSVSLAGVGELFF
CDR3 DNA: TGTGCCAGCAGTGTGAGCCTAGCGGGAGTCGGGGAGCTGTTTTTT

D gene: TRBD1
J gene: TRBJ1-6
clone size: NA
V gene: TRBV7-9
CDR3 protein: CASSPGDRVRGPLHF
CDR3 DNA: TGTGCCAGCAGCCCGGGGGACAGGGTGAGGGGACCCCTCCACTTT

D gene: TRBD1
J gene: TRBJ2-3
clone size: NA
V gene: TRBV5-1
CDR3 protein: CASSPGQGNTREDTQYF
CDR3 DNA: TGCGCCAGCAGCCCGGGACAGGGAAATACCCGGGAAGATACGCAGTATTTT

D gene: NA
J gene: TRBJ2-5
clone size: once
V gene: TRBV7-7
CDR3 protein: CASSLVRPHQETQYF
CDR3 DNA: TGTGCCAGCAGCTTAGTTCGCCCTCACCAAGAGACCCAGTACTTC

D gene: NA
J gene: TRBJ1-1
clone size: NA
V gene: TRBV7-3
CDR3 protein: CASSLSVNTEAFF
CDR3 DNA: TGTGCCAGCAGCTTATCAGTGAACACTGAAGCTTTCTTT

D gene: NA
J gene: TRBJ1-5
clone size: few
V gene: TRBV4-1
CDR3 protein: CASSQDQGRAKPQHF
CDR3 DNA: TGCGCCAGCAGCCAAGATCAGGGAAGGGCGAAGCCCCAGCATTTT

D gene: NA
J gene: TRBJ1-5
clone size: NA
V gene: TRBV7-2
CDR3 protein: CASSRVPRANQPQHF
CDR3 DNA: TGTGCCAGCAGCCGCGTCCCCAGGGCAAATCAGCCCCAGCATTTT

D gene: NA
J gene: TRBJ2-2
clone size: NA
V gene: TRBV25-1
CDR3 protein: CASSEFGLNTGELFF
CDR3 DNA: TGTGCCAGCAGTGAATTTGGGCTAAACACCGGGGAGCTGTTTTTT

D gene: TRBD1
J gene: TRBJ2-1
clone size: NA
V gene: TRBV24-1
CDR3 protein: CATSEGQGADGYEQFF
CDR3 DNA: TGTGCCACCAGTGAGGGACAGGGGGCAGATGGCTATGAGCAGTTCTTC

D gene: NA
J gene: TRBJ2-1
clone size: once
V gene: TRBV27
CDR3 protein: CASSPSGPISNEQFF
CDR3 DNA: TGTGCCAGCAGTCCGTCGGGACCCATCTCCAATGAGCAGTTCTTC

D gene: NA
J gene: TRBJ2-7
clone size: NA
V gene: TRBV5-1
CDR3 protein: CASSSSLGRPYEQYF
CDR3 DNA: TGCGCCAGCAGCTCATCTCTGGGGAGGCCCTACGAGCAGTACTTC

D gene: NA
J gene: TRBJ1-2
clone size: once
V gene: TRBV24-1
CDR3 protein: CATSDLRGVDYGYTF
CDR3 DNA: TGTGCCACCAGTGATTTGCGAGGCGTCGACTATGGCTACACCTTC

D gene: NA
J gene: TRBJ1-1
clone size: once
V gene: TRBV6-2/TRBV6-3
CDR3 protein: CASSYDQVGNTEAFF
CDR3 DNA: TGTGCCAGCAGTTACGATCAAGTGGGGAACACTGAAGCTTTCTTT

D gene: TRBD2
J gene: TRBJ2-1
clone size: NA
V gene: TRBV9
CDR3 protein: CASGRLAGELGLEQFF
CDR3 DNA: TGTGCCAGCGGGAGACTAGCGGGGGAGCTTGGTTTAGAGCAGTTCTTC

D gene: TRBD1
J gene: TRBJ1-1
clone size: NA
V gene: TRBV6-5
CDR3 protein: CASSPGQGDEAFF
CDR3 DNA: TGTGCCAGCAGTCCGGGACAGGGTGATGAAGCTTTCTTT

D gene: NA
J gene: TRBJ2-1
clone size: NA
V gene: TRBV27
CDR3 protein: CASSIPGANNEQFF
CDR3 DNA: TGTGCCAGCAGTATTCCTGGGGCTAACAATGAGCAGTTCTTC

D gene: NA
J gene: TRBJ1-1
clone size: NA
V gene: TRBV6-4
CDR3 protein: CASRPQEGGTEAFF
CDR3 DNA: TGTGCCAGCAGACCACAGGAAGGGGGGACTGAAGCTTTCTTT

D gene: TRBD2
J gene: TRBJ2-1
clone size: NA
V gene: TRBV5-1
CDR3 protein: CASSLLAASGVAGFEQFF
CDR3 DNA: TGCGCCAGCAGCTTGCTCGCTGCTTCAGGGGTAGCGGGGTTTGAGCAGTTCTTC

D gene: TRBD2
J gene: TRBJ2-3
clone size: NA
V gene: TRBV5-4
CDR3 protein: CASSLNSGGGTDTQYF
CDR3 DNA: TGTGCCAGCAGCTTGAACAGCGGGGGTGGCACAGATACGCAGTATTTT

D gene: NA
J gene: TRBJ2-3
clone size: NA
V gene: TRBV19
CDR3 protein: CASSAQKGGTDTQYF
CDR3 DNA: TGTGCCAGTAGTGCTCAGAAAGGGGGCACAGATACGCAGTATTTT

D gene: TRBD2
J gene: TRBJ2-3
clone size: NA
V gene: TRBV5-5
CDR3 protein: CASSLGHTLSGATDTQYF
CDR3 DNA: TGTGCCAGCAGCTTGGGCCACACCTTAAGCGGGGCCACAGATACGCAGTATTTT

D gene: NA
J gene: TRBJ1-6
clone size: NA
V gene: TRBV19
CDR3 protein: CASSYTGTSSSYNSPLHF
CDR3 DNA: TGTGCCAGTTCTTACACCGGGACTTCGAGCTCCTATAATTCACCCCTCCACTTT

D gene: NA
J gene: TRBJ2-1
clone size: NA
V gene: TRBV7-8
CDR3 protein: CASSPGGGYNEQFF
CDR3 DNA: TGTGCCAGCAGCCCCGGGGGCGGCTACAATGAGCAGTTCTTC

D gene: NA
J gene: TRBJ2-4
clone size: NA
V gene: TRBV7-9
CDR3 protein: CASSLGQNIQYF
CDR3 DNA: TGTGCCAGCAGCTTAGGACAAAACATTCAGTACTTC

D gene: NA
J gene: TRBJ2-5
clone size: NA
V gene: TRBV7-9
CDR3 protein: CASARETQYF
CDR3 DNA: TGTGCCAGCGCGCGGGAGACCCAGTACTTC

D gene: NA
J gene: TRBJ2-7
clone size: NA
V gene: TRBV7-2
CDR3 protein: CASTPLGRTYEQYF
CDR3 DNA: TGTGCCAGCACCCCCCTCGGGCGTACCTACGAGCAGTACTTC

D gene: NA
J gene: TRBJ1-5
clone size: NA
V gene: TRBV10-3
CDR3 protein: CAISSGVEPQHF
CDR3 DNA: TGTGCCATCAGCTCTGGGGTTGAGCCCCAGCATTTT

D gene: NA
J gene: TRBJ1-2
clone size: few
V gene: TRBV18
CDR3 protein: CASSPAAEGGGYTF
CDR3 DNA: TGTGCCAGCTCACCCGCAGCTGAGGGGGGTGGCTACACCTTC

D gene: NA
J gene: TRBJ2-7
clone size: NA
V gene: TRBV6-6
CDR3 protein: CASSPGVYEQYF
CDR3 DNA: TGTGCCAGCAGCCCCGGGGTCTACGAGCAGTACTTC

D gene: NA
J gene: TRBJ1-4
clone size: NA
V gene: TRBV4-1
CDR3 protein: CASSQGRGEKLFF
CDR3 DNA: TGCGCCAGCAGCCAAGGGAGAGGTGAAAAACTGTTTTTT